The following is a T cell receptor beta chain sequence with its context. The antigen is undetermined. Other nucleotide sequences from this sample produce the same CDR3. The data are from a study of shared clonotypes between healthy human individuals. Study information: There were three CD4 naive, three CD4 memory, two CD8 naive and one CD8 memory plates per donor. Broader study findings: Naive subsets generally had larger estimated richness than memory subsets.

CD45RO-negative, CCR7-selected cells formed the naive CD8 fraction, which excluded terminally differentiated effector memory CD45RA+ cells. Donation came from healthy HIV-negative adults that had no recent acute infections or vaccinations. Everyone who donated was a Caucasian adult who lived in Nashville, Tennessee. Using immunoSEQ multiplex PCR, the repertoire was profiled, and TCRdb retains in-frame clones only, with some absent. The repertoire has about 600,000 clones, 98% of them found once; the top ten carry 0.3%. The germline V gene encodes CDR1 SGDLS and CDR2 YYNGEE. This CDR3 is 13 amino acids long. V lost 0 bases and J lost 10, with 11 bases in between.

The clonotype comes from a young man in good health. Sequencing used naive CD8+ T cells sorted from blood. This chain links TRBV9 with TRBJ2-1, with a tentative D call TRBD1 (5 bases). The CDR3 nucleotides read TGTGCCAGCAGCGTAGTGACAGCTGGGGAGCAGTTCTTC. Protein sequence: CASSVVTAGEQFF.